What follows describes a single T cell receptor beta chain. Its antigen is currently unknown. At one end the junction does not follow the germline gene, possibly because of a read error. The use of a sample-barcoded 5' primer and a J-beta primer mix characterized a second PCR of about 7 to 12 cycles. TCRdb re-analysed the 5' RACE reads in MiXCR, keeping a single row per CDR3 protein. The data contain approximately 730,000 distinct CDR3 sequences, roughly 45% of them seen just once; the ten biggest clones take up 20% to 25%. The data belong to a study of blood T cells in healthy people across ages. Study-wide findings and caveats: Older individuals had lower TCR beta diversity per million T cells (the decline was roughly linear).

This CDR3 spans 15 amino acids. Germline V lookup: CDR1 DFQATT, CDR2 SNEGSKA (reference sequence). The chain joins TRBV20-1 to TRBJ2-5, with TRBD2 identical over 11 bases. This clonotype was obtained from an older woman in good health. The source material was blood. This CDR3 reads CSARVGSGGAETQYF. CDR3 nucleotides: TGCAGTGCCAGAGTCGGTAGCGGGGGGGCGGAGACCCAGTACTTC.